A single sample is the source of the 24 T cell receptor beta chains below, sequenced in a study of blood T cell repertoires in COVID-19. The method was immunoSEQ multiplex PCR; TCRdb's version includes in-frame clones alone and lacks a portion of them. This table has approximately 150,000 clones, approximately 82% appearing once. Material: peripheral blood. The receptors shown here come from a man between 65 and 80 years old who had recovered from COVID-19.

The rearrangement joins TRBV5-4 to TRBJ2-7; TRBD1 matches at 7 bases. The CDR3 has 15 amino acids. The J segment lost 3 bases and the V segment lost 4 bases, leaving 10 bases of the junction unmatched. Germline V lookup: CDR1 SGHNT, CDR2 YYREEE (reference sequence). The CDR3 DNA reads TGTGCCAGCAGCCTCGGTCGAGACAGGGTCTACGAGCAGTACTTC. Its protein is CASSLGRDRVYEQYF.

This clone was counted a few times. This chain joins TRBV5-1 and TRBJ1-3, with D hard to call. The germline gives CDR1 SGHRS, CDR2 YFSETQ. This CDR3 has 15 amino acids. The V and J ends lost 3 bases and 2 bases respectively, with 12 bases between them. The CDR3 nucleotides are TGCGCCAGCAGCTCTGGGTCGGCGGCTGGAAACACCATATATTTT. This gives the protein CASSSGSAAGNTIYF.

This clone has just a few counts. The gene calls are TRBV6-1 and TRBJ1-5; 8 bases line up with TRBD1. Germline V gene sequence: CDR1 MNHNS, CDR2 SASEGT. This CDR3 is built from 16 residues. Trimming took 5 bases from V and 1 from J; bases not matched to a gene: 7. The CDR3: CASSKEDRASNQPQHF. The CDR3 DNA reads TGTGCCAGCAGTAAAGAGGACAGGGCCAGCAATCAGCCCCAGCATTTT.

The chain recombines TRBV5-4 with TRBJ1-1, with 7 nucleotides matching TRBD1. After removal of 1 base from V and 7 bases from J, the junction contained 7 bases not matched to a gene. CDR3 length: 14 amino acids. Germline V gene data show CDR1 as SGHNT and CDR2 as YYREEE (reference sequence). CDR3 sequence reads: CASSLHDPGGEAFF. For the CDR3, the DNA is TGTGCCAGCAGCTTGCACGATCCAGGGGGTGAAGCTTTCTTT.

The rearrangement joins TRBV14 to TRBJ2-5; D gene uncertain. V dropped 4 bases and J dropped 4 bases, with 13 bases sitting between them. From germline, CDR1 is SGHDN and CDR2 FVKESK. The length of the CDR3 is 14 residues. CDR3 in amino acids: CASSPYRIAETQYF. In nucleotides, the CDR3 is TGTGCCAGCAGCCCGTATCGAATAGCAGAGACCCAGTACTTC. Complete variable domain (other parts from reference TRBV14 and TRBJ2-5): EAGVTQFPSHSVIEKGQTVTLRCDPISGHDNLYWYRRVMGKEIKFLLHFVKESKQDESGMPNNRFLAERTGGTYSTLKVQPAELEDSGVYFCASSPYRIAETQYFGPGTRLLVL.

This chain uses TRBV6-6 with TRBJ2-7; D remains unclear. Germline loops: CDR1 MNHNY, CDR2 SVGAGI (reference sequence). V was clipped by 7 bases and J by 0 bases, with 10 bases between them. The CDR3 runs 13 residues. CDR3 residues: CASKDGSSYEQYF. The CDR3 DNA follows: TGTGCCAGCAAAGACGGGTCCTCCTACGAGCAGTACTTC.

The chain has TRBV15 and TRBJ2-1; 12 bases agree with TRBD2. V shed 0 bases and J 8 bases; nucleotides not matched to a gene: 5. Germline values: CDR1 LNHNV, CDR2 YYDKDF (reference sequence). This CDR3 has 16 amino acids. For the CDR3, the DNA is TGTGCCACCAGCAGAGATCTGACTAGCGGGAGCTATGAGCAGTTCTTC. The encoded protein is CATSRDLTSGSYEQFF.

The chain uses TRBV4-2 and TRBJ2-3, with TRBD2 matching 9 bases. This CDR3 spans 14 amino acids. V lost 1 base to trimming and J lost 6 bases; unmatched junction nucleotides: 2. Germline V gene lookup returns CDR1 LGHNA and CDR2 YNFKEQ. The CDR3 reads CASSQGTSADTQYF. As DNA, the CDR3 is TGTGCCAGCAGCCAAGGGACTAGCGCGGATACGCAGTATTTT.

This clone was seen more than once but under ten times. The chain combines TRBV4-1 with TRBJ1-5, with a possible D match to TRBD1 (6 bases). The CDR3 sequence is 14 residues long. Germline CDR1 and CDR2: MGHRA and YSYEKL. V gave up 0 bases and J gave up 4 bases, with 7 bases separating them. CDR3 sequence: CASSQDDRNQPQHF. The CDR3 nucleotides read TGCGCCAGCAGCCAAGATGACAGGAATCAGCCCCAGCATTTT.

The J gene is TRBJ1-2, the V gene TRBV18, with 12 bases aligning to TRBD1. Germline V gene lookup returns CDR1 KGHSH and CDR2 LQKENI. J was trimmed by 9 bases and V by 3 bases; bases with no gene match: 5. The CDR3 extends over 14 amino acids. CDR3 nucleotides: TGTGCCAGCTCACCGGGACAGGGGGCGGCGAGCTACACCTTC. Protein: CASSPGQGAASYTF.

V usage is TRBV6-1 and J usage is TRBJ2-7, with a tentative D call TRBD2 (6 bases). The CDR3 contains 13 residues. The germline V and J ends were trimmed by 3 bases and 6 bases, with 12 bases remaining between them. The germline V gene has CDR1 MNHNS and CDR2 SASEGT. The CDR3 coding sequence is TGTGCCAGCAGTGAGGCAGGAGGGAGCGAGCAGTACTTC. Encoded protein: CASSEAGGSEQYF.

The chain is built from TRBV12-3 or TRBV12-4 and TRBJ2-2; D unresolved. The CDR3 sequence is 13 residues long. The V gene lost 5 bases and the J gene lost 5 bases, with 9 bases spanning the gap. The CDR3 is CASSLLETGELFF. DNA for the CDR3: TGTGCCAGCAGTCTCCTTGAGACCGGGGAGCTGTTTTTT.

Only a few counts were recorded for this clone. The chain is built from TRBV5-1 and TRBJ1-2; tentative D call: TRBD1 (5 bases). The CDR3 sequence is 16 residues long. Trimming took 0 bases from V and 7 from J, leaving 19 bases between them. CDR1 is SGHRS, CDR2 YFSETQ, per germline. The CDR3 spells CASSLDGVGQGGGYTF. The DNA of the CDR3 is TGCGCCAGCAGCTTGGACGGAGTAGGGCAGGGCGGTGGCTACACCTTC. Together with reference TRBV5-1 and TRBJ1-2, the CDR3 gives the full variable domain: KAGVTQTPRYLIKTRGQQVTLSCSPISGHRSVSWYQQTPGQGLQFLFEYFSETQRNKGNFPGRFSGRQFSNSRSEMNVSTLELGDSALYLCASSLDGVGQGGGYTFGSGTRLTVV.

CDR3 bases: TGTGCCAGCAGCGTAGGGTCGACGGGAGGGATCCACGAGCAGTACTTC. Amino acids: CASSVGSTGGIHEQYF. The chain couples TRBV9 to TRBJ2-7; 8 nucleotides agree with TRBD2. The CDR3 length is 16 residues. Germline V gene data show CDR1 as SGDLS and CDR2 as YYNGEE. V gave up 0 bases and J gave up 5 bases; unmatched junction bases: 10.

This chain links TRBV25-1 with TRBJ1-2, with a possible D match to TRBD1 (6 bases). Germline V gene sequence: CDR1 MGHDK, CDR2 SYGVNS. The CDR3 sequence is 12 residues long. Trimming stripped 7 bases from V and 7 bases from J, with 13 bases between. In DNA form, the CDR3 reads TGTGCCAGCATGAACAGGGCTTCTGGCTACACCTTC. As protein: CASMNRASGYTF.

The chain joins TRBV13 to TRBJ1-2, with TRBD1 as a possible D gene (5 bases). Trimming removed 4 bases at V and 1 base at J, with 10 bases between. This CDR3 region has 14 residues. The V gene's germline CDR1 is PRHDT and CDR2 FYEKMQ (reference sequence). CDR3 in DNA: TGTGCCAGCAGCTCCGTCCAGGGTAACTATGGCTACACCTTC. Residues: CASSSVQGNYGYTF.

This clone occurred a few times. The chain carries TRBV5-5 and TRBJ2-2; TRBD1 matches at 7 bases. Germline trimming cut 3 bases from V and 3 bases from J; bases unmatched to any gene: 2. The CDR3 consists of 14 residues. Germline-derived CDR1 and CDR2 are SGHKS and YYEKEE (reference sequence). CDR3 in DNA: TGTGCCAGCAGCTGGACAGGTGACACCGGGGAGCTGTTTTTT. Protein product: CASSWTGDTGELFF.

As concerns this clone: This same CDR3 is encoded by further DNA sequences in the sample. The V call is TRBV5-1, the J call TRBJ2-2, with 11 bases fitting TRBD1. J was trimmed by 5 bases and V by 3 bases; bases with no gene match: 6. The CDR3 loop spans 16 amino acids. CDR1 is SGHRS, CDR2 YFSETQ, per germline. The CDR3 spells CASSYGQGARTGELFF. CDR3 DNA: TGCGCCAGCAGCTATGGACAGGGGGCAAGGACCGGGGAGCTGTTTTTT.

This clone appeared many times. The V and J genes are TRBV4-2 and TRBJ1-4; the D is unclear. Germline lookup yields CDR1 LGHNA and CDR2 YNFKEQ. This CDR3 contains 14 residues. V lost 3 bases and J 4 bases, leaving 9 bases between the germline ends. The CDR3 spells CASSQGGNNEKLFF. The CDR3, as DNA: TGTGCCAGCAGCCAGGGAGGGAATAATGAAAAACTGTTTTTT.

The chain carries TRBV19 and TRBJ2-3; 7 nucleotides match TRBD2. CDR3 length equals 14 residues. CDR1 is LNHDA and CDR2 is SQIVND in the germline V gene (reference sequence). With 5 bases clipped from V and 4 bases from J, the junction kept 6 bases outside the gene matches. CDR3 DNA: TGTGCCAGTAGTCCGGGGGGTATGTCAGATACGCAGTATTTT. Protein sequence: CASSPGGMSDTQYF.

The chain links TRBV18 to TRBJ2-2; 7 bases match TRBD2. Germline trimming cut 2 bases from V and 3 bases from J; bases unmatched to any gene: 3. The germline CDR1 and CDR2 sequences are KGHSH and LQKENI. This CDR3 comprises 15 residues. CDR3 in amino acids: CASSPMSGDTGELFF. CDR3 in DNA: TGTGCCAGCTCACCAATGAGCGGGGACACCGGGGAGCTGTTTTTT.

This clone has more than one count but fewer than ten. The rearrangement links TRBV11-3 to TRBJ2-3; D not certain. The CDR3 sequence is 13 residues long. In germline, CDR1 is SGHNT, CDR2 YENEEA. The V gene lost 5 bases and the J gene lost 2 bases, with 8 bases spanning the gap. CDR3 protein: CASSLSTTDTQYF. The CDR3 nucleotides are TGTGCCAGCAGCCTATCAACCACAGATACGCAGTATTTT.

This chain links TRBV19 with TRBJ1-2; TRBD1 is a possible D gene (6 bases). This CDR3 is built from 21 residues. V lost 5 bases and J lost 4, with 35 bases in between. From germline, CDR1 is LNHDA and CDR2 SQIVND (reference sequence). The CDR3 DNA reads as TGTGCCAGTAGTGTGTCGGGACACGGATCCGCGGCCGGGCCTTGGAGCTATGGCTACACCTTC. Amino acid sequence: CASSVSGHGSAAGPWSYGYTF.

The gene calls are TRBV7-9 and TRBJ2-7, with D perhaps TRBD1 (6 bases). V was trimmed by 1 base and J by 1 base, leaving 8 bases between them. Germline V gene data show CDR1 as SEHNR and CDR2 as FQNEAQ (reference sequence). This CDR3 region has 14 residues. The CDR3 nucleotides read TGTGCCAGCAGCTTAGGGACAGCTTCCTACGAGCAGTACTTC. This gives the protein CASSLGTASYEQYF.